In its sample, the clone carrying this TCR beta chain was seen a few times. Its matching antigen is unknown. Positive CCR7 selection of CD45RO-negative cells yielded the naive CD8 cells, and terminally differentiated effector memory CD45RA+ cells were excluded. All donors were Caucasian adults living in Nashville, Tennessee. The data were taken from a study of shared clonotypes between healthy human individuals. Whole-study findings and limits: Relative to memory subsets, naive subsets generally showed larger estimated richness.

This CDR3 comprises 14 residues. The germline V and J ends were trimmed by 6 bases and 5 bases, with 13 bases remaining between them. Germline V gives CDR1 LNHNV, CDR2 YYDKDF (reference sequence). The table came from immunoSEQ multiplex PCR; TCRdb's copy has only in-frame clones and leaves some out. The table shows about 820,000 clones, with 80% to 95% occurring only once. The chain combines TRBV15 with TRBJ2-2; a weak D match, TRBD2 (6 bases). This clonotype was obtained from a young man in good health. The specimen was naive CD8+ T cells sorted from blood. CDR3 region: CATSRRAGTGELFF. In DNA form, the CDR3 reads TGTGCCACCAGTAGGAGGGCGGGGACCGGGGAGCTGTTTTTT.